The 15 T cell receptor beta chains presented below share a single source sample, sequenced in a study of T cell responses to AZD1222 COVID-19 vaccine. Some clones are missing from TCRdb's copy, which holds only in-frame ones; the method was immunoSEQ multiplex PCR. The profile shows about 150,000 clones, roughly nine tenths of them singletons. The starting material was peripheral blood, obtained after recovery from COVID-19. These TCRs come from an adult who had recovered from COVID-19.

The chain joins TRBV10-2 to TRBJ2-7; 7 bases match TRBD2. V was clipped by 2 bases and J by 0 bases; unmatched bases: 4. The CDR3 runs 15 residues. Germline lookup yields CDR1 WSHSY and CDR2 SAAADI. The CDR3 coding sequence is TGCGCCAGCAGTGAGAGCGGGATGAGCTCCTACGAGCAGTACTTC. This translates into CASSESGMSSYEQYF.

The chain combines TRBV19 with TRBJ1-1; 10 bases are a match to TRBD1. V gave up 5 bases and J gave up 4 bases; unmatched junction bases: 4. Germline V gene lookup returns CDR1 LNHDA and CDR2 SQIVND (reference sequence). The CDR3 contains 14 residues. CDR3 in DNA: TGTGCCAGTAGTGACAGGGGGCTTGGCACTGAAGCTTTCTTT. As protein: CASSDRGLGTEAFF.

The chain recombines TRBV6-1 with TRBJ2-1; D may be TRBD1 (5 bases). CDR3 length equals 14 residues. The germline V and J ends were trimmed by 3 bases and 8 bases, with 14 bases remaining between them. Germline lookup yields CDR1 MNHNS and CDR2 SASEGT. Here the CDR3 DNA reads TGTGCCAGCAGTGATGGGGCTGGGGTCGATGAGCAGTTCTTC. Translated, it gives CASSDGAGVDEQFF.

The chain employs TRBV28 and TRBJ1-1; D gene uncertain. V gave up 5 bases and J gave up 0 bases, with 7 bases separating them. Germline CDR1 is MDHEN and CDR2 is SYDVKM. The CDR3 is 13 residues long. CDR3 loop: CASSRPVNTEAFF. CDR3 DNA sequence: TGTGCCAGCAGTAGGCCTGTGAACACTGAAGCTTTCTTT.

The rearrangement uses TRBV4-2 and TRBJ2-5; D not resolved. The germline V and J ends were trimmed by 0 bases and 2 bases, with 19 bases remaining between them. CDR3 size: 18 residues. Germline V lookup: CDR1 LGHNA, CDR2 YNFKEQ. The DNA of the CDR3 is TGTGCCAGCAGCCAAGATCCGCCCAATAGGCGCTTACAAGAGACCCAGTACTTC. Translated: CASSQDPPNRRLQETQYF.

The J gene is TRBJ2-3, the V gene TRBV14, with D unclear. Per germline, CDR1 SGHDN and CDR2 FVKESK. Trimming took off 1 base at V and 5 bases at J, with 13 bases between the two ends. CDR3 length: 15 residues. The CDR3 DNA follows: TGTGCCAGCAGCCAAGGTTCCCCTTGGGGAGATACGCAGTATTTT. Protein: CASSQGSPWGDTQYF.

The gene calls are TRBV28 and TRBJ2-7; 7 bases map to TRBD1. With 2 bases clipped from V and 3 bases from J, the junction kept 4 bases outside the gene matches. This CDR3 spans 14 amino acids. The germline CDR1 and CDR2 sequences are MDHEN and SYDVKM. CDR3 coding DNA: TGTGCCAGCAGTTTAGGTCAGGGGGTCTACGAGCAGTACTTC. Translated, it gives CASSLGQGVYEQYF.

The V call is TRBV5-1, the J call TRBJ1-1; the D gene is possibly TRBD1 (6 bases). The CDR3 is made up of 13 amino acids. V lost 7 bases, J lost 5 bases, and 15 bases lay in between. The germline gives CDR1 SGHRS, CDR2 YFSETQ. The CDR3 nucleotides read TGCGCCAGCGGACGAAACAGGGAAACTGAAGCTTTCTTT. It translates to CASGRNRETEAFF.

The chain joins TRBV29-1 to TRBJ2-2; tentative D call: TRBD1 (5 bases). The CDR3 loop spans 14 amino acids. From germline, CDR1 is SQVTM and CDR2 ANQGSEA. Trimming took 4 bases from V and 5 from J, leaving 14 bases between them. The CDR3: CSVVETVGTGELFF. Written as DNA, the CDR3 is TGCAGCGTTGTAGAGACAGTCGGGACCGGGGAGCTGTTTTTT.

The rearrangement uses TRBV9 and TRBJ2-2; D may be TRBD1 or TRBD2 (5 bases each). The CDR3 extends over 15 amino acids. V dropped 2 bases and J dropped 6 bases, with 14 bases sitting between them. CDR1 SGDLS and CDR2 YYNGEE come from the germline V gene. CDR3 bases: TGTGCCAGCAGCGTCGTTGGTGGGGGTTCCGGGGAGCTGTTTTTT. Translating it yields CASSVVGGGSGELFF.

The chain recombines TRBV5-6 with TRBJ2-5; 9 bases fit TRBD2. The germline V gene encodes CDR1 SGHDT and CDR2 YYEEEE. The ends lost 4 bases at V and 1 base at J; junction bases unmatched: 2. CDR3 length: 14 residues. DNA for the CDR3: TGTGCCAGCAGCCAACTAGCGGGCCAAGAGACCCAGTACTTC. The encoded protein is CASSQLAGQETQYF. Full variable domain (remainder filled in from reference TRBV5-6 and TRBJ2-5): DAGVTQSPTHLIKTRGQQVTLRCSPKSGHDTVSWYQQALGQGPQFIFQYYEEEERQRGNFPDRFSGHQFPNYSSELNVNALLLGDSALYLCASSQLAGQETQYFGPGTRLLVL.

The rearrangement joins TRBV19 to TRBJ1-4, with a tentative D call TRBD1 (5 bases). Germline assignment: CDR1 LNHDA and CDR2 SQIVND (reference sequence). The V end was cut by 2 bases, the J end by 7 bases, with 11 bases between. The CDR3 is 14 amino acids. CDR3 coding DNA: TGTGCCAGTAGTATACTGGGGCAGGGTGAAAAACTGTTTTTT. Amino acids: CASSILGQGEKLFF. The full variable domain, rest sourced from reference TRBV19 and TRBJ1-4, is DGGITQSPKYLFRKEGQNVTLSCEQNLNHDAMYWYRQDPGQGLRLIYYSQIVNDFQKGDIAEGYSVSREKKESFPLTVTSAQKNPTAFYLCASSILGQGEKLFFGSGTQLSVL.

This clone has a single count. The chain uses TRBV7-9 and TRBJ1-1; D is unclear. The CDR3 spans 14 residues. CDR1 is SEHNR, CDR2 FQNEAQ, per germline (reference sequence). The V end lost 5 bases, the J end lost 3 bases, and 13 bases lay between the germline ends. The DNA of the CDR3 is TGTGCCAGCAGCCCGGGGAGGGAGGACACTGAAGCTTTCTTT. The encoded protein is CASSPGREDTEAFF.

J is TRBJ2-5 and V is TRBV7-6; D ambiguous. Germline V lookup: CDR1 SGHVS, CDR2 FNYEAQ. Trimming removed 3 bases at V and 4 bases at J, with 9 bases between. The CDR3 is made up of 13 amino acids. The chain's CDR3 is CASSFRPRETQYF. DNA of the CDR3: TGTGCCAGCAGCTTTAGACCTCGAGAGACCCAGTACTTC.

V gene TRBV7-9 combines with J gene TRBJ2-7; maybe TRBD2 (6 bases). The ends were cut back, 5 bases at V and 5 bases at J, with 19 bases in the middle. The CDR3 length is 15 residues. The germline gives CDR1 SEHNR, CDR2 FQNEAQ (reference sequence). CDR3 region: CASSRGWAGSNEQYF. As DNA, the CDR3 is TGTGCCAGCAGCCGGGGGTGGGCAGGTAGTAACGAGCAGTACTTC.